This T cell receptor beta chain derives from a study of immune evolution from preneoplasia to lung adenocarcinoma. Notes on the study in general: Later-stage lesions seemingly showed higher T cell density and diversity than normal lung.

The V end was cut by 7 bases, the J end by 4 bases, with 19 bases between. The CDR3 sequence is 14 residues long. CDR1 is SQVTM and CDR2 is ANQGSEA in the germline V gene. Remarks on this clone: Its antigen is undetermined.

Profiled with immunoSEQ multiplex PCR; TCRdb holds only in-frame clones, not every one. The repertoire holds some 8,300 clones, with roughly 80% as singletons. The TCR originated in a person between 50 and 69 years old with lung adenocarcinoma. The genes are TRBV29-1 and TRBJ1-2, with D tentatively TRBD1 (5 bases). Specimen: FFPE invasive lung adenocarcinoma tissue. The CDR3 DNA reads as TGCAGCGCTCAGATAGGGACGGACGGCTATGGCTACACCTTC. Translation: CSAQIGTDGYGYTF.